The rows below give T cell receptor beta chains drawn from one sample of a study of cytomegalovirus exposure and HLA in healthy donors. TCRdb's table, derived via immunoSEQ multiplex PCR, lists solely in-frame clones and lacks some. The data contain around 180,000 clones, roughly 85% of them singletons. The sample consisted of PBMCs. These receptors originate from a woman aged 40 to 50 in good health and CMV-seronegative. Each CDR3 is given with its conserved first and last residue. Fields, in order: CDR3 protein, V gene, J gene, CDR3 length, clone size. Clone sizes are given selectively: once, few, many, or a class where the clone is expanded.

CASSRPSKLAGLPYNEQFF	TRBV7-2	TRBJ2-1	19	NA
CAITPGKGYGYTF	TRBV10-3	TRBJ1-2	13	NA
CASSSTGRDYNEQFF	TRBV7-2	TRBJ2-1	15	NA
CASSQGSATYNEQFF	TRBV14	TRBJ2-1	15	NA
CASSSRVRDRGGSPLHF	TRBV27	TRBJ1-6	17	NA
CASRDRGKWDYEQYF	TRBV28	TRBJ2-7	15	few
CASSVRHRGGYGYTF	TRBV19	TRBJ1-2	15	NA
CASSDLRTGGNEKLFF	TRBV6-1	TRBJ1-4	16	NA
CASSLSGTGVGELFF	TRBV5-1	TRBJ2-2	15	few
CASGAGTGGDGYTF	TRBV27	TRBJ1-2	14	NA
CASSGSGQGVYEQYF	TRBV5-1	TRBJ2-7	15	NA
CASSPWAGDYNEQFF	TRBV2	TRBJ2-1	15	once
CASSFSGGPTDTQYF	TRBV5-1	TRBJ2-3	15	NA
CASSILAGGSTDTQYF	TRBV27	TRBJ2-3	16	NA
CASRARDGGSNQPQHF	TRBV19	TRBJ1-5	16	NA
CASSAGGEGYTF	TRBV19	TRBJ1-2	12	NA
CAWSPRLALAKNIQYF	TRBV30	TRBJ2-4	16	NA
CASSPQGLGNQPQHF	TRBV27	TRBJ1-5	15	few
CASSQGQFQETQYF	TRBV27	TRBJ2-5	14	NA
CAITAGLAGSTAEQFF	TRBV10-3	TRBJ2-1	16	NA
CASGAGGSNQPQHF	TRBV27	TRBJ1-5	14	few
CASNPGGSGNTIYF	TRBV6-6	TRBJ1-3	14	once